This T cell receptor (beta chain) derives from a study of shared clonotypes between healthy human individuals. Study-level findings and limits: Measured sharing among donors was expected to vary with sequencing depth.

There are 14 residues in the CDR3. The V and J ends lost 4 bases and 6 bases, in that order; junction bases with no gene match: 7. Germline V CDR1 and CDR2: SGHRS, YFSETQ. In the authors' methods: With immunoSEQ giving junction-only sequences and no quality scores, filtering differed. Assay used: immunoSEQ multiplex PCR; TCRdb lists only in-frame clones, some missing. V and J calls and clone size follow that table, whereas D and trimming were derived from the DNA. Counted here are around 750,000 clones, less than 85% occurring once; the ten biggest clones make up more than 1.5%. As concerns this clone: The antigen remains undetermined.

This chain uses TRBV5-1 with TRBJ2-1, with TRBD1 matching 7 bases. The sequencing sample was made of memory CD4+ T cells sorted from blood. Subset defined: CD45RA-negative fraction. This receptor was obtained from a woman in her twenties or thirties in good health. CDR3 bases: TGCGCCAGCAGCGTTGGACAGGCTACCAATGAGCAGTTCTTC. Protein: CASSVGQATNEQFF. The full variable domain, in which reference TRBV5-1 and TRBJ2-1 provide the parts outside the CDR3, is KAGVTQTPRYLIKTRGQQVTLSCSPISGHRSVSWYQQTPGQGLQFLFEYFSETQRNKGNFPGRFSGRQFSNSRSEMNVSTLELGDSALYLCASSVGQATNEQFFGPGTRLTVL.